The source of this TCR beta chain is a study of blood T cell repertoires in COVID-19. On the study more broadly: Donors in the United States, Italy and Spain gave samples during acute or convalescent COVID-19. T cells, B-cell-depleted T cells, or PBMCs supplied cDNA or gDNA.

As originally analysed: Reference gene primer amplification yielded estimated nucleated cell counts. Here immunoSEQ multiplex PCR was the method, and the copy in TCRdb shows in-frame clones only, minus some. V and J calls plus clone size are reproduced from that table; the DNA served to infer D and trimming. The repertoire holds some 27,000 clones, with roughly 84% as singletons. The CDR3 runs 14 residues. V lost 10 bases, J lost 3 bases, and 8 bases stayed unmatched. The V gene's germline CDR1 is SNHLY and CDR2 FYNNEI. Material for sequencing was peripheral blood. This clonotype was obtained from a man in his forties or fifties with active COVID-19. The rearrangement links TRBV2 to TRBJ2-2; 7 positions agree with TRBD2. In nucleotides, the CDR3 is TGTGCCACCCGGGGGGTTCGCGACACCGGGGAGCTGTTTTTT. Residues: CATRGVRDTGELFF.